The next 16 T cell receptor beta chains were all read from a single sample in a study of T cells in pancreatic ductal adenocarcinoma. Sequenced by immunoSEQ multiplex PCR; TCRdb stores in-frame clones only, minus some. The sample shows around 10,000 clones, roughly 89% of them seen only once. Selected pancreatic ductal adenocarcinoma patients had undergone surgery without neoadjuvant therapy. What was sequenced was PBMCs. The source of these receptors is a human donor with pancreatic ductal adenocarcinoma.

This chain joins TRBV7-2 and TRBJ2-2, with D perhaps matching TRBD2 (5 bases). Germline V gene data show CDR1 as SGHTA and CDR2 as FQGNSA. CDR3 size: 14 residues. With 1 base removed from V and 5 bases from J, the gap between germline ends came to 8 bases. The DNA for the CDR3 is TGTGCCAGCAGCTTAGATCGGGGAACCGGGGAGCTGTTTTTT. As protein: CASSLDRGTGELFF.

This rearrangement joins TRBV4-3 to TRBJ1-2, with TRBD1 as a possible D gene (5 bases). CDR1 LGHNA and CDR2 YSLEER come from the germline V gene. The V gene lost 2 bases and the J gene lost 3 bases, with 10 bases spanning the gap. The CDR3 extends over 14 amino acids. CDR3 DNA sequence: TGCGCCAGCAGCCAATATCAGGGTGACTATGGCTACACCTTC. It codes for CASSQYQGDYGYTF.

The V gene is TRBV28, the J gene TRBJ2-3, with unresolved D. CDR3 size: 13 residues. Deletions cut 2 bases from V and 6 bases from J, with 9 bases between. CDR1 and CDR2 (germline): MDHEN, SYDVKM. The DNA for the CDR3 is TGTGCCAGCAGTTTAATCGGAGTTGATACGCAGTATTTT. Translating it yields CASSLIGVDTQYF.

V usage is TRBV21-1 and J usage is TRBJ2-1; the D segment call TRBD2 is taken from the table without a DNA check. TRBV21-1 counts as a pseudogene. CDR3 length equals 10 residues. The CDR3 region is CASPVDEQFF. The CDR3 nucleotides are TGTGCCAGCCCGGTGGATGAGCAGTTCTTC.

The CDR3 reads CASSDYRVTYNEQFF. Here the CDR3 DNA reads TGTGCCAGCAGCGACTACAGGGTTACCTACAATGAGCAGTTCTTC. This sequence joins TRBV11-3 and TRBJ2-1, with D possibly being TRBD1 (6 bases). Germline assignment: CDR1 SGHNT and CDR2 YENEEA. V was pared by 5 bases and J by 2 bases, with 13 bases between. The CDR3 runs to 15 residues.

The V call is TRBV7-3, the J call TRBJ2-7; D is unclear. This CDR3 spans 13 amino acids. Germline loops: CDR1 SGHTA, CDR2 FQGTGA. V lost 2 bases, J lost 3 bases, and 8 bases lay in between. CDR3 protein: CASSLARFYEQYF. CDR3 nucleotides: TGTGCCAGCAGCTTAGCGAGGTTCTACGAGCAGTACTTC.

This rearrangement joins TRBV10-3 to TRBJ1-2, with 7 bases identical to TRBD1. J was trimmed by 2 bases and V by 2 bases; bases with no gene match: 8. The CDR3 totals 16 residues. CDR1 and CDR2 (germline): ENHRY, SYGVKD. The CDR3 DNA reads TGTGCCATCAGTGAGCCTAGACAGGGAATAAACTATGGCTACACCTTC. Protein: CAISEPRQGINYGYTF.

The CDR3 here is CASTRRLAAYNEQFF. CDR3 coding DNA: TGTGCCAGCACCAGGAGGCTAGCGGCTTACAATGAGCAGTTCTTC. The rearrangement joins TRBV5-6 to TRBJ2-1; 7 bases align to TRBD2. CDR1 and CDR2 (germline): SGHDT, YYEEEE. The CDR3 is 15 residues long. The junction had 10 bases not matched to a gene; V was cut back by 6 bases and J by 4 bases.

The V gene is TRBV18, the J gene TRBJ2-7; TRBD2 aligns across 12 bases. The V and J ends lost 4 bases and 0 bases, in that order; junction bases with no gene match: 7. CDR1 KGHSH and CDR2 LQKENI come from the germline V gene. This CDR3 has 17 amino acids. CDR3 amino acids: CASSLGTSGSSSYEQYF. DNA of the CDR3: TGTGCCAGCTCACTCGGGACTAGCGGGTCAAGCTCCTACGAGCAGTACTTC.

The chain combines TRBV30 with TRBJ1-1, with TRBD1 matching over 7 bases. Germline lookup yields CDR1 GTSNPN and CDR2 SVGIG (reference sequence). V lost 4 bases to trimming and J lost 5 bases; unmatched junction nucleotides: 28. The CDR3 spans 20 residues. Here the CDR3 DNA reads TGTGCCTGGAATGAGGTCAGGGGCATCACAGGGGATTTAGCGGGAACTGAAGCTTTCTTT. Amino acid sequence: CAWNEVRGITGDLAGTEAFF.

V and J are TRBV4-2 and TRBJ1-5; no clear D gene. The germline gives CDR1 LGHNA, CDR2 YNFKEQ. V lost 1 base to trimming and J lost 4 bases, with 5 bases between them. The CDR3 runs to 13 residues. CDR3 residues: CASSQVRNQPQHF. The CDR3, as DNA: TGTGCCAGCAGCCAAGTCAGGAATCAGCCCCAGCATTTT.

In DNA, the CDR3 is TGTGCCATCAGTGACCCGCCCCAGGGAATCGCGACCTACGAGCAGTACTTC. It is translated as CAISDPPQGIATYEQYF. This chain uses TRBV10-3 with TRBJ2-7; D is perhaps TRBD1 (5 bases). Germline lookup yields CDR1 ENHRY and CDR2 SYGVKD. V was trimmed by 3 bases and J by 2 bases, leaving 20 bases between them. This CDR3 region has 17 residues.

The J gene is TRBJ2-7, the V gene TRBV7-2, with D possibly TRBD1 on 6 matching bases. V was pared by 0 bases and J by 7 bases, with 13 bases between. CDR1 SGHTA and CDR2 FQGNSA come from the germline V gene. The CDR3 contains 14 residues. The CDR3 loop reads CASSLADSRLEQYF. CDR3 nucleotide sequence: TGTGCCAGCAGCTTAGCGGACAGTAGGTTGGAGCAGTACTTC.

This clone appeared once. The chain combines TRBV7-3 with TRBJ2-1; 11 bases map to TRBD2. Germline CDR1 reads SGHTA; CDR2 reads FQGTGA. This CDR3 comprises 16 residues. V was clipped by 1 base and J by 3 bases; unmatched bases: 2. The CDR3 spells CASSLIGLAGYNEQFF. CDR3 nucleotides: TGTGCCAGCAGCTTAATAGGACTAGCGGGCTACAATGAGCAGTTCTTC.

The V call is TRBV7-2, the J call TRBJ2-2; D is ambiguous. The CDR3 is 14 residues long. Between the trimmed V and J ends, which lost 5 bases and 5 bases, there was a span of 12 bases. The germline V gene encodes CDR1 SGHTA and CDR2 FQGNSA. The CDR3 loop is CASSPMGRTGELFF. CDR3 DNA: TGTGCCAGCAGCCCCATGGGCAGGACCGGGGAGCTGTTTTTT.

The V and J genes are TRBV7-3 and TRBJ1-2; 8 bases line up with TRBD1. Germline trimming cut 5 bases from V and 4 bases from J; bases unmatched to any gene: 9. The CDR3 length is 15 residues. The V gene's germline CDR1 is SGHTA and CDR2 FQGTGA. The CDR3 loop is CASSPSVQGVYGYTF. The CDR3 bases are TGTGCCAGCAGCCCAAGTGTACAGGGGGTCTATGGCTACACCTTC. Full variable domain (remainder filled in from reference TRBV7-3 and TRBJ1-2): GAGVSQTPSNKVTEKGKYVELRCDPISGHTALYWYRQSLGQGPEFLIYFQGTGAADDSGLPNDRFFAVRPEGSVSTLKIQRTERGDSAVYLCASSPSVQGVYGYTFGSGTRLTVV.